Shown below are 2 T cell receptor beta chains from a single sample sequenced in a study of Graves' ophthalmopathy and Graves' hyperthyroidism. RNA transcripts were the template, and TCR beta CDR3 regions were amplified from them. A first-round RT-PCR used HTBI primers, followed by a second-round multiplex PCR. TCRdb called the multiplex PCR reads again in MiXCR, with one record for every CDR3 protein. The table has roughly 160,000 distinct CDR3 sequences, 35% to 50% seen once. The sample taken for sequencing was peripheral blood. These receptors originate from a man aged 25 to 45 with Graves' ophthalmopathy.

The chain employs TRBV12-3 or TRBV12-4 and TRBJ2-7, with 9 bases matching TRBD2. CDR3 length: 14 amino acids. After removal of 7 bases from V and 1 base from J, the junction contained 5 bases not matched to a gene. The CDR3 DNA reads as TGTGCCAGCAACGTAGCGGGAGTGTCCTACGAGCAGTACTTC. Its translation: CASNVAGVSYEQYF.

The chain combines TRBV5-1 with TRBJ1-2; weak D call: TRBD1 (6 bases). V lost 4 bases and J lost 9, with 19 bases in between. CDR3 size: 14 residues. The germline V gene has CDR1 SGHRS and CDR2 YFSETQ. The chain's CDR3 is CASSRDPGGPRYTF. The DNA of the CDR3 is TGCGCCAGCAGCCGGGATCCGGGGGGGCCTCGCTACACCTTC. Together with reference TRBV5-1 and TRBJ1-2, the CDR3 gives the full variable domain: KAGVTQTPRYLIKTRGQQVTLSCSPISGHRSVSWYQQTPGQGLQFLFEYFSETQRNKGNFPGRFSGRQFSNSRSEMNVSTLELGDSALYLCASSRDPGGPRYTFGSGTRLTVV.